The 25 T cell receptor beta chains listed next were all sequenced from one sample in a study of cytomegalovirus exposure and HLA in healthy donors. The PCR was carried out with 60 Vbeta primers and 13 Jbeta primers. Assay: immunoSEQ multiplex PCR; the TCRdb copy retains only in-frame clones and omits some. The table lists 100,000 to 150,000 clones, over 65% of them singletons. The sample comprised PBMCs. All receptors derive from a man over 45 in good health and CMV-seronegative.

This chain links TRBV19 with TRBJ1-5; 7 positions agree with TRBD1. Trimming at V came to 7 bases and at J to 2 bases, leaving 8 bases not matched to a gene. Per the germline V gene, CDR1 is LNHDA and CDR2 is SQIVND (reference sequence). The CDR3 loop spans 15 amino acids. The CDR3 loop is CASTPTGVGNQPQHF. The CDR3 nucleotides read TGTGCCAGTACCCCCACAGGGGTTGGCAATCAGCCCCAGCATTTT.

This chain joins TRBV4-3 and TRBJ1-1; no clear D. Germline CDR1 is LGHNA and CDR2 is YSLEER. The CDR3 has 14 amino acids. The V gene lost 0 bases and the J gene lost 5 bases, with 10 bases spanning the gap. CDR3 loop: CASSQDLRGTEAFF. DNA for the CDR3: TGCGCCAGCAGCCAAGATCTCCGAGGGACTGAAGCTTTCTTT.

The chain links TRBV4-1 to TRBJ1-1, with 7 bases fitting TRBD1. This CDR3 has 15 amino acids. CDR1 is MGHRA, CDR2 YSYEKL, per germline. V trimming: 4 bases; J trimming: 2 bases; junction bases outside the gene matches: 7. Written as DNA, the CDR3 is TGCGCCAGCAGCCTCCGGGACAGCGGTAACACTGAAGCTTTCTTT. Amino acid sequence: CASSLRDSGNTEAFF.

The rearrangement joins TRBV7-2 to TRBJ2-1, with 8 bases aligning to TRBD1. Germline trimming cut 5 bases from V and 9 bases from J; bases unmatched to any gene: 9. The CDR3 length is 14 residues. Germline loops: CDR1 SGHTA, CDR2 FQGNSA. CDR3 in amino acids: CASSAGQVGGEQFF. The CDR3 DNA follows: TGTGCCAGCAGCGCGGGACAGGTCGGTGGTGAGCAGTTCTTC.

This chain joins TRBV9 and TRBJ1-4; D call uncertain. Germline loops: CDR1 SGDLS, CDR2 YYNGEE. Trimming removed 2 bases at V and 4 bases at J, with 9 bases between. This CDR3 spans 14 amino acids. The CDR3 reads CASSVGGRNEKLFF. Here the CDR3 DNA reads TGTGCCAGCAGCGTGGGAGGACGTAATGAAAAACTGTTTTTT.

This rearrangement joins TRBV11-2 to TRBJ2-7; D call uncertain. The V end lost 0 bases, the J end lost 4 bases, and 10 bases lay between the germline ends. The V gene's germline CDR1 is SGHAT and CDR2 FQNNGV. This CDR3 comprises 14 residues. This CDR3 is CASSLDRARYEQYV. In DNA, the CDR3 is TGTGCCAGCAGCTTAGATCGTGCCAGGTACGAGCAGTACGTC.

The chain employs TRBV19 and TRBJ1-1, with 9 bases lining up with TRBD1. The V gene end was trimmed by 4 bases and the J gene end by 2 bases; junction bases not matched to a gene: 14. The germline V gene encodes CDR1 LNHDA and CDR2 SQIVND (reference sequence). CDR3 size: 18 residues. The CDR3, as DNA: TGTGCCAGTAGTACCGGTTTTCTGGGACAGGGACTCAACACTGAAGCTTTCTTT. Residues: CASSTGFLGQGLNTEAFF.

As concerns this clone: Other DNA sequences within the sample encode an identical CDR3. The gene calls are TRBV6-5 and TRBJ2-5; D is possibly TRBD1 (5 bases). This CDR3 is built from 13 residues. Germline V gene lookup returns CDR1 MNHEY and CDR2 SVGAGI. Trimming removed 6 bases at V and 3 bases at J, with 11 bases between. CDR3 sequence reads: CASRKQGEETQYF. CDR3 coding DNA: TGTGCCAGCAGGAAGCAGGGCGAAGAGACCCAGTACTTC.

The table lists this clone with a few counts. The chain links TRBV6-5 to TRBJ1-1; D remains ambiguous. The germline gives CDR1 MNHEY, CDR2 SVGAGI. The V and J ends lost 4 bases and 5 bases respectively, with 8 bases between them. The CDR3 covers 12 residues. The CDR3 bases are TGTGCCAGCAGTTCGAGGAGGACTGAAGCTTTCTTT. As protein: CASSSRRTEAFF.

The rearrangement uses TRBV15 and TRBJ2-5; TRBD2 matches at 10 bases. Matching the DNA end better, TRBJ2-7 makes the J call doubtful. Germline values: CDR1 LNHNV, CDR2 YYDKDF (reference sequence). The CDR3 has 17 residues. The CDR3 bases are TGTGCCACCAGCAGAGATCGACTAGCGGGTTCCCACTACGAGCAGTACTTC. This translates into CATSRDRLAGSHYEQYF.

This clone was seen just once. The chain uses TRBV5-1 and TRBJ2-7, with TRBD1 identical over 8 bases. The CDR3 is 14 amino acids. Germline V CDR1 and CDR2: SGHRS, YFSETQ. V dropped 6 bases and J dropped 4; count of bases not matched to a gene: 9. DNA for the CDR3: TGCGCCAGCAATTTGACAGGGGCCTTATACGAGCAGTACGTC. As protein: CASNLTGALYEQYV.

The chain carries TRBV6-6 and TRBJ1-6; D ambiguous. Germline CDR1 is MNHNY and CDR2 is SVGAGI (reference sequence). Trimming pared 2 bases from V and 10 bases from J, leaving 12 bases between. The CDR3 spans 14 residues. CDR3 sequence reads: CASSYGRVESPLHF. Here the CDR3 DNA reads TGTGCCAGCAGTTACGGGAGGGTTGAATCACCCCTCCACTTT.

Regarding this clone: The germline gene is not matched at one end of the junction; a read error may be the cause. V and J are TRBV7-9 and TRBJ2-1; D gene uncertain. The CDR3 length is 13 residues. The V gene's germline CDR1 is SEHNR and CDR2 FQNEAQ (reference sequence). Here the CDR3 reads CSSSLLSQNEQFF. The DNA for the CDR3 is TGTTCCAGCAGCTTATTATCCCAGAATGAGCAGTTCTTC.

With respect to this clone: Other nucleotide sequences in the sample specify the same CDR3. J is TRBJ1-1 and V is TRBV5-1, with 9 bases fitting TRBD1. Germline assignment: CDR1 SGHRS and CDR2 YFSETQ. The J segment lost 4 bases and the V segment lost 3 bases, leaving 1 base of the junction unmatched. The CDR3 sequence is 13 residues long. The CDR3 DNA is TGCGCCAGCAGCTCGGGACAGGGCACTGAAGCTTTCTTT. This sequence encodes CASSSGQGTEAFF.

This clone appeared a few times. J is TRBJ1-1 and V is TRBV11-2; no firm D call. Germline V gene sequence: CDR1 SGHAT, CDR2 FQNNGV. The CDR3 totals 14 residues. The V end lost 5 bases, the J end lost 2 bases, and 12 bases lay between the germline ends. In DNA form, the CDR3 reads TGTGCCAGCAGCCTTCTTATACTCAACACTGAAGCTTTCTTT. This sequence encodes CASSLLILNTEAFF. Drawing the rest from reference TRBV11-2 and TRBJ1-1, the complete variable domain is EAGVAQSPRYKIIEKRQSVAFWCNPISGHATLYWYQQILGQGPKLLIQFQNNGVVDDSQLPKDRFSAERLKGVDSTLKIQPAKLEDSAVYLCASSLLILNTEAFFGQGTRLTVV.

This clone was detected a few times. The chain joins TRBV19 to TRBJ1-5; 8 positions agree with TRBD1. V shed 4 bases, J shed 3 bases, and the junction held 5 bases outside the gene matches. Germline V gives CDR1 LNHDA, CDR2 SQIVND (reference sequence). The CDR3 has 15 residues. The DNA for the CDR3 is TGTGCCAGTAGTAATGGACAGGGAAACAATCAGCCCCAGCATTTT. Translating it yields CASSNGQGNNQPQHF.

V is TRBV6-6 and J is TRBJ1-2; the D gene is possibly TRBD1 (5 bases). Trimming took off 7 bases at V and 3 bases at J, with 15 bases between the two ends. From germline, CDR1 is MNHNY and CDR2 SVGAGI (reference sequence). The CDR3 runs 14 residues. The CDR3 DNA reads as TGTGCCAGCACCTCCTTGGGGCTGGACTATGGCTACACCTTC. This sequence encodes CASTSLGLDYGYTF.

This chain connects TRBV30 to TRBJ1-3; 7 bases fit TRBD1. The V gene end was trimmed by 7 bases and the J gene end by 0 bases; junction bases not matched to a gene: 9. From germline, CDR1 is GTSNPN and CDR2 SVGIG (reference sequence). The CDR3 extends over 15 amino acids. The CDR3 protein is CALDRGTVSGNTIYF. The CDR3 DNA reads as TGTGCCTTGGACCGCGGGACAGTCTCTGGAAACACCATATATTTT.

To note about this clone: At one end, the junction sequence differs from germline, possibly due to a read error. This chain uses TRBV7-9 with TRBJ1-4; D is undetermined. From germline, CDR1 is SEHNR and CDR2 FQNEAQ (reference sequence). CDR3 length equals 15 residues. CDR3 DNA: TGTTCCAGCAGCTTACCCCGGGAGATAAATGAAAAACTGTTTTTT. Translated: CSSSLPREINEKLFF.

The V and J genes are TRBV6-1 and TRBJ1-6, with TRBD1 matching 9 bases. CDR3 size: 15 residues. Germline V CDR1 and CDR2: MNHNS, SASEGT. Germline trimming cut 4 bases from V and 6 bases from J; bases unmatched to any gene: 4. The CDR3 sequence is CASSATGGVNSPLHF. The CDR3 DNA follows: TGTGCCAGCAGTGCAACAGGGGGCGTTAATTCACCCCTCCACTTT.

V usage is TRBV20-1 and J usage is TRBJ1-2; unclear D gene. Germline assignment: CDR1 DFQATT and CDR2 SNEGSKA (reference sequence). CDR3 length: 10 residues. Trimming took 3 bases from V and 7 from J, leaving 6 bases between them. CDR3 nucleotides: TGCAGTGCTAGTCCTCCTGGCTACACCTTC. As protein: CSASPPGYTF.

The chain uses TRBV7-2 and TRBJ1-5; TRBD1 aligns across 8 bases. The V gene end was trimmed by 1 base and the J gene end by 6 bases; junction bases not matched to a gene: 5. The germline V gene has CDR1 SGHTA and CDR2 FQGNSA. The CDR3 runs 15 residues. CDR3 coding DNA: TGTGCCAGCAGCTTAGAGGCAGGGGGCGGTCAGCCCCAGCATTTT. Residues: CASSLEAGGGQPQHF.

The gene calls are TRBV9 and TRBJ2-1; 8 bases line up with TRBD2. The trim removed 3 bases at V and 0 bases at J, leaving 5 bases unmatched. CDR3 length equals 16 residues. Per germline, CDR1 SGDLS and CDR2 YYNGEE. The CDR3 reads CASSALAGNSYNEQFF. CDR3 nucleotide sequence: TGTGCCAGCAGCGCCTTAGCGGGGAACTCCTACAATGAGCAGTTCTTC. Variable domain in full (rest from reference TRBV9 and TRBJ2-1): DSGVTQTPKHLITATGQRVTLRCSPRSGDLSVYWYQQSLDQGLQFLIQYYNGEERAKGNILERFSAQQFPDLHSELNLSSLELGDSALYFCASSALAGNSYNEQFFGPGTRLTVL.

V and J are TRBV18 and TRBJ1-6; the match to TRBD1 covers 9 bases. The V gene end was trimmed by 5 bases and the J gene end by 9 bases; junction bases not matched to a gene: 11. Per germline, CDR1 KGHSH and CDR2 LQKENI. This CDR3 is 16 amino acids long. CDR3 DNA sequence: TGTGCCAGCTCAGGACAGGGGACGACGGTGGGTTCACCCCTCCACTTT. Amino acid sequence: CASSGQGTTVGSPLHF.

The CDR3 is CASGYSNTGELFF. CDR3 in DNA: TGTGCCAGTGGTTACTCGAACACCGGGGAGCTGTTTTTT. The rearrangement links TRBV19 to TRBJ2-2; D call uncertain. CDR3 size: 13 residues. CDR1 is LNHDA and CDR2 is SQIVND in the germline V gene (reference sequence). Trimming shortened V by 8 bases and J by 0 bases, and 7 bases separated the two germline ends. The complete variable domain, with remaining parts taken from reference TRBV19 and TRBJ2-2, reads DGGITQSPKYLFRKEGQNVTLSCEQNLNHDAMYWYRQDPGQGLRLIYYSQIVNDFQKGDIAEGYSVSREKKESFPLTVTSAQKNPTAFYLCASGYSNTGELFFGEGSRLTVL.